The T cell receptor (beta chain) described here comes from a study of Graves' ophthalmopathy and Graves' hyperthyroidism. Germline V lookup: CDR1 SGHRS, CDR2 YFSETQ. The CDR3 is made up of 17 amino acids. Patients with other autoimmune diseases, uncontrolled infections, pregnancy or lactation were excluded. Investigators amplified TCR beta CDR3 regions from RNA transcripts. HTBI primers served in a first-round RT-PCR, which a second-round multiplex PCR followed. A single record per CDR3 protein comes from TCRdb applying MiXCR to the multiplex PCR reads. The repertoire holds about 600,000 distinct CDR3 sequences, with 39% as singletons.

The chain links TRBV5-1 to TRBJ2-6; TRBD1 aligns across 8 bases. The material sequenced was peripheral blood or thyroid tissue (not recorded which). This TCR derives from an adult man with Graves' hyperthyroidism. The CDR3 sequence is CANSIALRQGGANVLTF. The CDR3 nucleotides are TGCGCAAACAGCATCGCCCTTCGACAGGGGGGGGCCAACGTCCTGACTTTC.